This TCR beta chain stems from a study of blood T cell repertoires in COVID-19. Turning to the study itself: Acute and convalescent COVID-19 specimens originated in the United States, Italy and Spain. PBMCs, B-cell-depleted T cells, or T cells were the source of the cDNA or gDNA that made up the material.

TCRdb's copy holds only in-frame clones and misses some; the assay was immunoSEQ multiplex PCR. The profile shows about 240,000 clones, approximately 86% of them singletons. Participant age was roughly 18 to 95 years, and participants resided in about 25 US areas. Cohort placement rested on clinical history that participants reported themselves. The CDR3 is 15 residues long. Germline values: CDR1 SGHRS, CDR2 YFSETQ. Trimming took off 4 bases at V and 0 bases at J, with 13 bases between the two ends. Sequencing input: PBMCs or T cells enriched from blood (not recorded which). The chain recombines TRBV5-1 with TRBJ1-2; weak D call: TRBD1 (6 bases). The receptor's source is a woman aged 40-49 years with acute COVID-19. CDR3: CASSGEGGANYGYTF. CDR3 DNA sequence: TGCGCCAGCAGCGGGGAGGGGGGCGCTAACTATGGCTACACCTTC.